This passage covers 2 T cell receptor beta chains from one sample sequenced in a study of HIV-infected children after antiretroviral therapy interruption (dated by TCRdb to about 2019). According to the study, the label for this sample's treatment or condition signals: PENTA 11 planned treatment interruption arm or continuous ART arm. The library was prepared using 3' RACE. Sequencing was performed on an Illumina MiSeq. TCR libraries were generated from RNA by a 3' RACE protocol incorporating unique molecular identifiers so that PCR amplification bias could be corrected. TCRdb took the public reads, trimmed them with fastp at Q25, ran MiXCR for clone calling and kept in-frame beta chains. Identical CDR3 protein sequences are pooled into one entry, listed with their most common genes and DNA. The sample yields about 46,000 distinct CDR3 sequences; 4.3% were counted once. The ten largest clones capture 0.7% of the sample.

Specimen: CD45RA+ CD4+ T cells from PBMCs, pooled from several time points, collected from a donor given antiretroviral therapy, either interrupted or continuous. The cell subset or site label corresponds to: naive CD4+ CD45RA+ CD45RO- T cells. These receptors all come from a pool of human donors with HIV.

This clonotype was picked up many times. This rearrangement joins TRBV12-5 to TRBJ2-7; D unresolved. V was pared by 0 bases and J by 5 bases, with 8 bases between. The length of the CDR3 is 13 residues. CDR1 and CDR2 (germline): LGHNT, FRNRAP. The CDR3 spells CASGLVGPDEQYF. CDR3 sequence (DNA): TGTGCTAGTGGTTTGGTAGGGCCCGACGAGCAGTACTTC.

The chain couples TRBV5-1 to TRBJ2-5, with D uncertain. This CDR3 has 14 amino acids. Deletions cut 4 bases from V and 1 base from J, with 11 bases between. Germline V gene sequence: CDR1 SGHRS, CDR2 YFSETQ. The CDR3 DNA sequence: TGCGCCAGCAGCGCCCAAGACGGCCAAGAGACCCAGTACTTC. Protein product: CASSAQDGQETQYF.